These 13 T cell receptor beta chains were sequenced from one sample in a study of Ad26.COV2.S vaccination and SARS-CoV-2 variants. Profiling relied on immunoSEQ multiplex PCR, and the TCRdb table lists in-frame clones only, not all of them. The sample lists 300,000 to 450,000 clones; about 85% were seen once. Stated treatment: 15 to 20 received Ad26.COV2.S at low or high dose, single or two shots; 5 received placebo; per-sample allocation not given. Sampling took place 63 days after the first vaccine or placebo injection. The source material was peripheral blood, sampled in a trial of Ad26.COV2.S vaccine versus placebo. The source is a person between 18 and 65 years old who received the Ad26.COV2.S COVID-19 vaccine or a placebo.

The chain uses TRBV27 and TRBJ2-2, with unresolved D. V was cut by 2 bases and J by 5 bases, with 6 bases left in between. Germline CDR1 reads MNHEY; CDR2 reads SMNVEV (reference sequence). There are 13 residues in the CDR3. The CDR3 nucleotides read TGTGCCAGCAGTTTAGGTCTGACCGGGGAGCTGTTTTTT. Translating it yields CASSLGLTGELFF.

The rearrangement joins TRBV7-8 to TRBJ2-7; D is ambiguous. V lost 3 bases and J 6 bases, leaving 12 bases between the germline ends. Germline values: CDR1 SGHVS, CDR2 FQNEAQ. The CDR3 runs 13 residues. The CDR3 loop reads CASSFRLSIEQYF. CDR3 DNA: TGTGCCAGCAGCTTTAGGTTGTCTATCGAGCAGTACTTC.

The chain recombines TRBV6-2 or TRBV6-3 with TRBJ2-5; 11 bases line up with TRBD1. This CDR3 contains 15 residues. V shed 5 bases and J 4 bases; nucleotides not matched to a gene: 6. The germline V gene encodes CDR1 MNHEY and CDR2 SVGEGT. CDR3 region: CASSPGQGESETQYF. The DNA of the CDR3 is TGTGCCAGCAGTCCGGGACAGGGGGAATCAGAGACCCAGTACTTC.

This clone was seen only a few times. The same CDR3 arises from other DNA sequences in this sample as well. The J gene is TRBJ2-5, the V gene TRBV20-1; no clear D. CDR1 DFQATT and CDR2 SNEGSKA come from the germline V gene (reference sequence). The V end lost 3 bases, the J end lost 5 bases, and 7 bases lay between the germline ends. This CDR3 comprises 11 residues. In DNA, the CDR3 is TGCAGTGCTAGCGGTCCGGAGACCCAGTACTTC. Encoded protein: CSASGPETQYF.

This chain links TRBV20-1 with TRBJ2-1; no reliable D call. Looked up from germline, CDR1 is DFQATT and CDR2 is SNEGSKA (reference sequence). The CDR3 contains 13 residues. The V and J ends lost 3 bases and 3 bases respectively, with 9 bases between them. The CDR3 region has the DNA TGCAGTGCTAGTCTGGCGGTCTACAATGAGCAGTTCTTC. Its protein is CSASLAVYNEQFF.

This clone was recorded a few times. J is TRBJ1-3 and V is TRBV15; D gene unclear. V was pared by 1 base and J by 0 bases, with 7 bases between. The CDR3 extends over 15 amino acids. Germline V CDR1 and CDR2: LNHNV, YYDKDF (reference sequence). The CDR3 DNA reads as TGTGCCACCAGCAGAGTGGCGCGCTCTGGAAACACCATATATTTT. Amino acid sequence: CATSRVARSGNTIYF.

The chain couples TRBV15 to TRBJ2-1; D is perhaps TRBD1 (6 bases). Germline V gives CDR1 LNHNV, CDR2 YYDKDF (reference sequence). Deletions cut 0 bases from V and 2 bases from J, with 17 bases between. The length of the CDR3 is 18 residues. The CDR3 spells CATSRDQVQGYTYNEQFF. The CDR3 DNA reads as TGTGCCACCAGCAGAGATCAAGTACAGGGATATACCTACAATGAGCAGTTCTTC.

This clone came up once. The chain combines TRBV13 with TRBJ1-1, with D tentatively TRBD1 (6 bases). Germline V gene data show CDR1 as PRHDT and CDR2 as FYEKMQ (reference sequence). Trimming shortened V by 0 bases and J by 1 base, and 12 bases separated the two germline ends. CDR3 length: 16 residues. The CDR3 loop reads CASSLGGGRKNTEAFF. Here the CDR3 DNA reads TGTGCCAGCAGCTTAGGCGGGGGCAGAAAGAACACTGAAGCTTTCTTT. The full variable domain, with the rest looked up from reference TRBV13 and TRBJ1-1, is AAGVIQSPRHLIKEKRETATLKCYPIPRHDTVYWYQQGPGQDPQFLISFYEKMQSDKGSIPDRFSAQQFSDYHSELNMSSLELGDSALYFCASSLGGGRKNTEAFFGQGTRLTVV.

This clone was counted only a few times. Written as DNA, the CDR3 is TGTGCCAGCAGCTTAGAGGCAGGGGGCTTTTCCTATGGCTACACCTTC. Translating gives CASSLEAGGFSYGYTF. V and J are TRBV7-9 and TRBJ1-2; TRBD1 aligns across 8 bases. V lost 1 base and J lost 4; bases outside the gene matches: 8. CDR3 length: 16 amino acids. Looked up from germline, CDR1 is SEHNR and CDR2 is FQNEAQ (reference sequence).

The gene calls are TRBV11-2 and TRBJ2-7; a possible D gene is TRBD2 (6 bases). This CDR3 has 14 amino acids. V was trimmed by 4 bases and J by 3 bases, leaving 13 bases between them. Per the germline V gene, CDR1 is SGHAT and CDR2 is FQNNGV. Written as DNA, the CDR3 is TGTGCCAGCAGCTCGACGGGACTCAGCTACGAGCAGTACTTC. Translating gives CASSSTGLSYEQYF.

The chain joins TRBV9 to TRBJ2-3; TRBD2 aligns across 10 bases. The J segment lost 9 bases and the V segment lost 0 bases, leaving 13 bases of the junction unmatched. CDR1 is SGDLS, CDR2 YYNGEE, per germline. The CDR3 loop spans 17 amino acids. CDR3 coding DNA: TGTGCCAGCAGCGTAGGCCTAGCGGGAGAGGCAGATACCACGCAGTATTTT. Its protein is CASSVGLAGEADTTQYF.

V gene TRBV14 combines with J gene TRBJ1-1; no reliable D call. The V end lost 4 bases, the J end lost 0 bases, and 18 bases lay between the germline ends. From germline, CDR1 is SGHDN and CDR2 FVKESK. The CDR3 sequence is 17 residues long. CDR3 sequence reads: CASSRRNSLLMNTEAFF. CDR3 in DNA: TGTGCCAGCAGCCGGAGGAACAGCCTTCTTATGAACACTGAAGCTTTCTTT. Drawing the rest from reference TRBV14 and TRBJ1-1, the complete variable domain is EAGVTQFPSHSVIEKGQTVTLRCDPISGHDNLYWYRRVMGKEIKFLLHFVKESKQDESGMPNNRFLAERTGGTYSTLKVQPAELEDSGVYFCASSRRNSLLMNTEAFFGQGTRLTVV.

The chain uses TRBV21-1 and TRBJ2-2. TRBV21-1 is an annotated pseudogene. The CDR3 runs to 13 residues. This CDR3 reads CASSKGNTGELFF. The CDR3 DNA sequence: TGTGCCAGCAGCAAAGGGAACACCGGGGAGCTGTTTTTT.